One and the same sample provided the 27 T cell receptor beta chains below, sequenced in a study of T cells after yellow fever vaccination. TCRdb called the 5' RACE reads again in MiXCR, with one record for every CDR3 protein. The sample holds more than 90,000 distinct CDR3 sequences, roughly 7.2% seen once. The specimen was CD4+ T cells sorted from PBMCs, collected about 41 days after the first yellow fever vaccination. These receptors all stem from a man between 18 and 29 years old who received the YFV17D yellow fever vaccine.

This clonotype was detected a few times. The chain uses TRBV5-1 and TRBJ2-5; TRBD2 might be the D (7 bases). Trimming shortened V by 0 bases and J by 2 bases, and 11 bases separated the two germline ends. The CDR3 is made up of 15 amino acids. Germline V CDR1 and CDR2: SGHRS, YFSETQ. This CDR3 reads CASSLGAGAQETQYF. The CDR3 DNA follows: TGCGCCAGCAGCTTGGGGGCGGGGGCACAAGAGACCCAGTACTTC. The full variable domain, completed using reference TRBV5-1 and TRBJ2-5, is KAGVTQTPRYLIKTRGQQVTLSCSPISGHRSVSWYQQTPGQGLQFLFEYFSETQRNKGNFPGRFSGRQFSNSRSEMNVSTLELGDSALYLCASSLGAGAQETQYFGPGTRLLVL.

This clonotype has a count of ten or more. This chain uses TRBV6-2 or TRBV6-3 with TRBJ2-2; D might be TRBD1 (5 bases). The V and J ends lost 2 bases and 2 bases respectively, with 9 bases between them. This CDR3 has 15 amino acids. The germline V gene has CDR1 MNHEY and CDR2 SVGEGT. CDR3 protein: CASSYGQGNTGELFF. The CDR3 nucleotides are TGTGCCAGCAGTTACGGTCAGGGCAACACCGGGGAGCTGTTTTTT.

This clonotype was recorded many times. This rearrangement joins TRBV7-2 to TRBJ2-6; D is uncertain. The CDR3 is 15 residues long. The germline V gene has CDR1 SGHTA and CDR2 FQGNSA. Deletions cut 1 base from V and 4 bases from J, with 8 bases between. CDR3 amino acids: CASSLDFSGANVLTF. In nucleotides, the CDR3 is TGTGCCAGCAGCTTAGACTTTTCAGGGGCCAACGTCCTGACTTTC.

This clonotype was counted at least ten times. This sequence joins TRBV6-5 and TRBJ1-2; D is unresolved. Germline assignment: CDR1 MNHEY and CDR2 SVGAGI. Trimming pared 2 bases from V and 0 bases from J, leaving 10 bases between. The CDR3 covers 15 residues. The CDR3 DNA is TGTGCCAGCAGTTACATTCAGTCCGCTAACTATGGCTACACCTTC. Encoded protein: CASSYIQSANYGYTF.

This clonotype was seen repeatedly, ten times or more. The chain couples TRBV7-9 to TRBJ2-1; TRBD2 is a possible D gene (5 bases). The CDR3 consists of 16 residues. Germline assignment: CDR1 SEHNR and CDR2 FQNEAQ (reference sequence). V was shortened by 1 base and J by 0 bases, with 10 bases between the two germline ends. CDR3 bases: TGTGCCAGCAGCTTAGACCGGGGTAGCTCCTACAATGAGCAGTTCTTC. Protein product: CASSLDRGSSYNEQFF.

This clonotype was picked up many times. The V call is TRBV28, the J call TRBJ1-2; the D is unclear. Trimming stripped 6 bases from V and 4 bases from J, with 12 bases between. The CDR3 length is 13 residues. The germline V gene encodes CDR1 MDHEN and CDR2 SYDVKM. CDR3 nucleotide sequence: TGTGCCAGCAGAGCGGGAGAGATCTATGGCTACACCTTC. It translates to CASRAGEIYGYTF.

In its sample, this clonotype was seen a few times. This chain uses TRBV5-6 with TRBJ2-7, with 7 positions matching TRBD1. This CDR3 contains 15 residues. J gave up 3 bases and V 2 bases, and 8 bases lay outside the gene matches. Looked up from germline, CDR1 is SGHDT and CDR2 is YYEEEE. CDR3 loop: CASSLVRQGDYEQYV. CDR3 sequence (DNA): TGTGCCAGCAGCTTAGTACGACAGGGAGACTACGAGCAGTACGTC.

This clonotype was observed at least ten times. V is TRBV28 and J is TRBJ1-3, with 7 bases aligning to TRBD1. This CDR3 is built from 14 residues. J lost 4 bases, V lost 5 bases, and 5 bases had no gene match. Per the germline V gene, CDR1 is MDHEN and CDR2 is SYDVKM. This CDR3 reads CASSKQGVGNTIYF. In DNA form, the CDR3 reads TGTGCCAGCAGTAAGCAGGGGGTCGGAAACACCATATATTTT. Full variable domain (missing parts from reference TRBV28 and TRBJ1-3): DVKVTQSSRYLVKRTGEKVFLECVQDMDHENMFWYRQDPGLGLRLIYFSYDVKMKEKGDIPEGYSVSREKKERFSLILESASTNQTSMYLCASSKQGVGNTIYFGEGSWLTVV.

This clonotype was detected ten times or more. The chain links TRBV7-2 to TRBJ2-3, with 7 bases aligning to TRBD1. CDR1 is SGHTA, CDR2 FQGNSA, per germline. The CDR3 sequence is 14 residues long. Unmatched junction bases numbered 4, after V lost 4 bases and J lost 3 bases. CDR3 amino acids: CASSSGTDTDTQYF. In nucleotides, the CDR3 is TGTGCCAGCAGCTCTGGGACAGATACAGATACGCAGTATTTT. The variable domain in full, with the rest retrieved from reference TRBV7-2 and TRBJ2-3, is GAGVSQSPSNKVTEKGKDVELRCDPISGHTALYWYRQSLGQGLEFLIYFQGNSAPDKSGLPSDRFSAERTGGSVSTLTIQRTQQEDSAVYLCASSSGTDTDTQYFGPGTRLTVL.

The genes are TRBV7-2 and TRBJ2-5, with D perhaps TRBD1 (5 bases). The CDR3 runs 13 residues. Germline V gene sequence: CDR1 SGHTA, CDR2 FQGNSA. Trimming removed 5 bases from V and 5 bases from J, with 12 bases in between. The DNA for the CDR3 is TGTGCCAGCAGCCAAGGGGTGGAGGAGACCCAGTACTTC. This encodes CASSQGVEETQYF.

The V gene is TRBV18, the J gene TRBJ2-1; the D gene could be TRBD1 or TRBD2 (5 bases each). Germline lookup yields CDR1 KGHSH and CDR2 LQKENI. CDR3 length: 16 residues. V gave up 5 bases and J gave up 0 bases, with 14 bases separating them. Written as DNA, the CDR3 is TGTGCCAGCTCAATTACTCGTGGGGGCTCCTACAATGAGCAGTTCTTC. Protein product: CASSITRGGSYNEQFF.

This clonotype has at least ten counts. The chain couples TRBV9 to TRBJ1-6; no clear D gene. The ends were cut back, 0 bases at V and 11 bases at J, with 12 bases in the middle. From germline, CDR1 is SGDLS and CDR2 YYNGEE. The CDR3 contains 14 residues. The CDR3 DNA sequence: TGTGCCAGCAGCGTAGACAATTCCGGCGCACCCCTCCACTTT. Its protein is CASSVDNSGAPLHF.

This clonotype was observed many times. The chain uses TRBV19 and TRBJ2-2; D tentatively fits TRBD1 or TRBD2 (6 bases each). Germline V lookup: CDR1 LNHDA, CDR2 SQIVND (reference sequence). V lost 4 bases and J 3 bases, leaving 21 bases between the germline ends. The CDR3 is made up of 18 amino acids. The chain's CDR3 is CASSRWEVGQRDTGELFF. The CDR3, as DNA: TGTGCCAGTAGTAGGTGGGAGGTGGGACAACGTGACACCGGGGAGCTGTTTTTT.

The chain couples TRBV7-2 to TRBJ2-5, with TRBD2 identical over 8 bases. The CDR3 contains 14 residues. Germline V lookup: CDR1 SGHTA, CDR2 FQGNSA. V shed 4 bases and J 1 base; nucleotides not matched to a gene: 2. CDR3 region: CASSYSGSQETQYF. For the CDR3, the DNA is TGTGCCAGCAGCTACAGCGGGAGCCAAGAGACCCAGTACTTC.

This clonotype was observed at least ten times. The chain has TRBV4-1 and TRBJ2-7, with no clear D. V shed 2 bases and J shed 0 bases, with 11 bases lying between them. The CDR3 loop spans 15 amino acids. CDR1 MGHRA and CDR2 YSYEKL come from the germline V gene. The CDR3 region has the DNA TGCGCCAGCAGCCAATCAGACTGGACCTCCTACGAGCAGTACGTC. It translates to CASSQSDWTSYEQYV.

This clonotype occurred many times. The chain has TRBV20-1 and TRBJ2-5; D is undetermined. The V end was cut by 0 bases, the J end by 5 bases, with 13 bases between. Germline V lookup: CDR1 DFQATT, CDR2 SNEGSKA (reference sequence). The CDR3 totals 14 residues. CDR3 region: CSARDAQAGETQYF. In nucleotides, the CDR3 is TGCAGTGCTAGAGATGCGCAGGCTGGGGAGACCCAGTACTTC.

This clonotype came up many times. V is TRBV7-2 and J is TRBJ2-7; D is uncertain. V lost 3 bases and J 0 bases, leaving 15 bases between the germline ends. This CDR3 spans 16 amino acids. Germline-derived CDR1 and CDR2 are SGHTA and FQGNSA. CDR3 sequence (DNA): TGTGCCAGCAGCTTCCAAGCAGATGGGTTCTCCTACGAGCAGTACTTC. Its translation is CASSFQADGFSYEQYF.

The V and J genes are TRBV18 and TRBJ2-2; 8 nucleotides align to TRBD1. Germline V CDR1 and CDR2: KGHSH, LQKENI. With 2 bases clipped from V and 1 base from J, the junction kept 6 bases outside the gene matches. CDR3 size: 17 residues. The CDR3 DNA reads TGTGCCAGCTCACCAAGCACAGGGGGATGGAACACCGGGGAGCTGTTTTTT. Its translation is CASSPSTGGWNTGELFF.

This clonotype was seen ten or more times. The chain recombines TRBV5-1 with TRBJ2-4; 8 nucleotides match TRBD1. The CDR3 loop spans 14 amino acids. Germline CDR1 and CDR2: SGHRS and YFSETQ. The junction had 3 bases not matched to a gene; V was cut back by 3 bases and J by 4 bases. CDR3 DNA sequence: TGCGCCAGCAGCTCGGACAGGGTAAAAAACATTCAGTACTTC. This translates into CASSSDRVKNIQYF.

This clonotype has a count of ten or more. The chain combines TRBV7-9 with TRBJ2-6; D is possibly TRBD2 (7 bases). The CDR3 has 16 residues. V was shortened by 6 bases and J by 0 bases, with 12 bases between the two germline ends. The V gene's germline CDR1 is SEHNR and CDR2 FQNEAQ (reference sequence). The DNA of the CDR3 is TGTGCCAGCAGGCGGGGGCAAACCTCTGGGGCCAACGTCCTGACTTTC. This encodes CASRRGQTSGANVLTF.

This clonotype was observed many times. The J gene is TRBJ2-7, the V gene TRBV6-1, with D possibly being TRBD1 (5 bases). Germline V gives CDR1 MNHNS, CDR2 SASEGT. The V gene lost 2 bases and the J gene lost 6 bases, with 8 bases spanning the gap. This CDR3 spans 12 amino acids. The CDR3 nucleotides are TGTGCCAGCAGTGAACAGGGCGCCGAGCAGTACTTC. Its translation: CASSEQGAEQYF.

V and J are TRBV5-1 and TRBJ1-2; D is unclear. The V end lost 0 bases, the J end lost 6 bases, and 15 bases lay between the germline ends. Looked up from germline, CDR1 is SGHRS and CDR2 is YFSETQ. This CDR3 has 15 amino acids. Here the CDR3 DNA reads TGCGCCAGCAGCTTGGTGGTCACAGCCTATAATGGCTACACCTTC. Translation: CASSLVVTAYNGYTF. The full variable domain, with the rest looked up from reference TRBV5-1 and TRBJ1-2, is KAGVTQTPRYLIKTRGQQVTLSCSPISGHRSVSWYQQTPGQGLQFLFEYFSETQRNKGNFPGRFSGRQFSNSRSEMNVSTLELGDSALYLCASSLVVTAYNGYTFGSGTRLTVV.

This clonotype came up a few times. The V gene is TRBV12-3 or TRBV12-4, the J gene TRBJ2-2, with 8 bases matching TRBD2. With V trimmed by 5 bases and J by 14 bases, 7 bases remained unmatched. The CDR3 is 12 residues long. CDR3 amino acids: CASSPDGGGLFF. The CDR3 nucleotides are TGTGCCAGCAGTCCCGACGGGGGGGGCCTGTTTTTT.

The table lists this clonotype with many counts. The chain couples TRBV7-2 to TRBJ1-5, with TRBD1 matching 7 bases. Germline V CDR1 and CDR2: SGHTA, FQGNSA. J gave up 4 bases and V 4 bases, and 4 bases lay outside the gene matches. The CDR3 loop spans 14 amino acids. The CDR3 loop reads CASSSRQGNQPQHF. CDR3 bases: TGTGCCAGCAGCTCTAGACAGGGAAATCAGCCCCAGCATTTT.

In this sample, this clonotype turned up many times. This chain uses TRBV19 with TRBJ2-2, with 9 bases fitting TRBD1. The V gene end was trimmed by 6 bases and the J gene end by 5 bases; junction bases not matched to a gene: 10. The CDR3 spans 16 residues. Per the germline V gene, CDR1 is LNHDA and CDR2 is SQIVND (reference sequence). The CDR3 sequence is CASSQGGQGMTGELFF. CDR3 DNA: TGTGCCAGTAGCCAGGGAGGACAGGGGATGACCGGGGAGCTGTTTTTT.

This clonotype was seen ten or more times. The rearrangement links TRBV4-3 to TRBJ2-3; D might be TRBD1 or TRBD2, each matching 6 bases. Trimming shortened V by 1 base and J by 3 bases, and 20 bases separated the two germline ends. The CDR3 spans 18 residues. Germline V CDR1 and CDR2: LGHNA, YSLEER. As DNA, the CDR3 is TGCGCCAGCAGCCAAGCACGGGACCTACAAGGGGGGACAGATACGCAGTATTTT. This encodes CASSQARDLQGGTDTQYF.

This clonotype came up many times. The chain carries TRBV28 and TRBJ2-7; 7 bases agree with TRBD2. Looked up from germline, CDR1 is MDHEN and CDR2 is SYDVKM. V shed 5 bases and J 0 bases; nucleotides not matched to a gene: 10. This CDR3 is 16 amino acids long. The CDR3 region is CASSAQTGGSSYEQYV. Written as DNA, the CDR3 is TGTGCCAGCAGTGCCCAGACGGGGGGAAGCTCCTACGAGCAGTACGTC.